The present T cell receptor beta chain was sequenced within a study of T-cell reconstitution after alpha-beta-depleted transplantation in children. Germline V CDR1 and CDR2: SEHNR, FQNEAQ (reference sequence). CDR3 size: 14 residues. The ends lost 1 base at V and 8 bases at J; junction bases unmatched: 7. The authors prepared the TCRbeta library with unique molecular identifiers. A single record per CDR3 protein comes from TCRdb applying MiXCR to the PCR reads. The sample contains fewer than 450,000 distinct CDR3 sequences, 16% of which appear only once. This clonotype originated in a male patient between 2 and 10 years old who had a stem cell transplant for acute lymphoblastic leukemia, so the T cells may come from the graft donor. This chain joins TRBV7-9 and TRBJ1-2; 7 positions match TRBD1. The sample was PBMCs, mostly from graft donor cells, taken 360 days after TCRalphabeta/CD19-depleted stem cell transplant. Written as DNA, the CDR3 is TGTGCCAGCAGCTTAGTCGGGACAGATCGGGGCTACACCTTC. As protein: CASSLVGTDRGYTF.